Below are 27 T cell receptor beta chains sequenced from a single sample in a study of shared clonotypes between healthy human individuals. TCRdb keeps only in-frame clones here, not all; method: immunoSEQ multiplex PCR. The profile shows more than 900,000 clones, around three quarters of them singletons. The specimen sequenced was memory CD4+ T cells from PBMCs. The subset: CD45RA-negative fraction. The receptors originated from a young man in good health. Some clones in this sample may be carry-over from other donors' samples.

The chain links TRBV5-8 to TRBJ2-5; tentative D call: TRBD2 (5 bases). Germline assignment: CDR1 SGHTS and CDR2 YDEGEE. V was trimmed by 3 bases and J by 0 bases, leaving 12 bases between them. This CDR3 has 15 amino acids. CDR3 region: CASSYGLAYQETQYF. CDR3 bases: TGTGCCAGCAGCTACGGACTGGCCTACCAAGAGACCCAGTACTTC.

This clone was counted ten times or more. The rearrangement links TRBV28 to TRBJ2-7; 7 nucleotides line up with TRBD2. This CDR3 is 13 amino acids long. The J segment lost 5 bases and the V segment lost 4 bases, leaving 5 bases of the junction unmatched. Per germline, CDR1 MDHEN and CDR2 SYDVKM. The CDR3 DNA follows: TGTGCCAGCAGTTCTGGACTAGGGCACGAGCAGTACTTC. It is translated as CASSSGLGHEQYF. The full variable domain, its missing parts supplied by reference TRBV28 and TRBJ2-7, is DVKVTQSSRYLVKRTGEKVFLECVQDMDHENMFWYRQDPGLGLRLIYFSYDVKMKEKGDIPEGYSVSREKKERFSLILESASTNQTSMYLCASSSGLGHEQYFGPGTRLTVT.

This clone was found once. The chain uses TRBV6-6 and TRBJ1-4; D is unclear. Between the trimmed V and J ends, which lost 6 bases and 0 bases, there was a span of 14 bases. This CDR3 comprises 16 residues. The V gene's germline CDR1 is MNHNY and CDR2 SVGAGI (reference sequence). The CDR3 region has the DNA TGTGCCAGCAGCCCCGGTAGTACGGCAACTAATGAAAAACTGTTTTTT. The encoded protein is CASSPGSTATNEKLFF.

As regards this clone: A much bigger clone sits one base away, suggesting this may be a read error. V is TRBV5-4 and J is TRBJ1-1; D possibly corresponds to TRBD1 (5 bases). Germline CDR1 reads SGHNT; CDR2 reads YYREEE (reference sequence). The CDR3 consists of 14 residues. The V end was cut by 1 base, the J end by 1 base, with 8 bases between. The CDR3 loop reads CASSLNQGNTEAFF. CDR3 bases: TGTGCCAGCAGCTTGAATCAGGGGAACACTGAAGCTTTCTTT.

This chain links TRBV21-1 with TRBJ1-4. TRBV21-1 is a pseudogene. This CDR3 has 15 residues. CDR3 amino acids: CASSGPGGRGEKLFF. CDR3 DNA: TGTGCCAGCAGCGGGCCCGGGGGGCGAGGTGAAAAACTGTTTTTT.

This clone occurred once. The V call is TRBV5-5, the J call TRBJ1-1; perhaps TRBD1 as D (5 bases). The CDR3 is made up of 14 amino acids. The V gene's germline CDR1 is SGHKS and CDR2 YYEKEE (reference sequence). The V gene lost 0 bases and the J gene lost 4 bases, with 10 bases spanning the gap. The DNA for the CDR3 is TGTGCCAGCAGCTTGGTTCGAGGGGCCACTGAAGCTTTCTTT. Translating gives CASSLVRGATEAFF.

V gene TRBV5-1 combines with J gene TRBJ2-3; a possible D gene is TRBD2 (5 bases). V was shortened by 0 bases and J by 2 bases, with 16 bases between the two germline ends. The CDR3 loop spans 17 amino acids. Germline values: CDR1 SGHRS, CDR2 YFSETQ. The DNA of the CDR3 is TGCGCCAGCAGCTTGGTAGTTTTGTGGGGAGACACAGATACGCAGTATTTT. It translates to CASSLVVLWGDTDTQYF.

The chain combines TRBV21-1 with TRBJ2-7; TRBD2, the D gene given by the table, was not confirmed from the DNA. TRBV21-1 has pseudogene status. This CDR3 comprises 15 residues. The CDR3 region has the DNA TGTGCCAGCAGCAAGGGGACTAGCGGGAGACACGAGCAGTACTTC. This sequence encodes CASSKGTSGRHEQYF.

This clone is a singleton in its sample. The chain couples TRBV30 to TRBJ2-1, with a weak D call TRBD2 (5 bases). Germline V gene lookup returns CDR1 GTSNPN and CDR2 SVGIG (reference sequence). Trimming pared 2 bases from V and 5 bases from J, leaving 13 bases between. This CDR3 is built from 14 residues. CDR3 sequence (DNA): TGTGCCTGGAGTCATGGCGGGTCCAACAATGAGCAGTTCTTC. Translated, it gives CAWSHGGSNNEQFF.

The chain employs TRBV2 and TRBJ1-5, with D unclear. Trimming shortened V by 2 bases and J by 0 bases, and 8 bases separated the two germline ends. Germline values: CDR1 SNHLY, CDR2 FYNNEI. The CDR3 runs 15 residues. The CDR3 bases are TGTGCCAGCAGTGAATGGACTCATAGCAATCAGCCCCAGCATTTT. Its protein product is CASSEWTHSNQPQHF.

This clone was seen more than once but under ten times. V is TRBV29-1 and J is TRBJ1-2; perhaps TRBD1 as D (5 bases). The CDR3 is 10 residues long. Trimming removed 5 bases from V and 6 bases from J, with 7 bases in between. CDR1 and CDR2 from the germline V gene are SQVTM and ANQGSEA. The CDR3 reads CSVKGNGYTF. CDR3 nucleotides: TGCAGCGTTAAGGGGAATGGCTACACCTTC.

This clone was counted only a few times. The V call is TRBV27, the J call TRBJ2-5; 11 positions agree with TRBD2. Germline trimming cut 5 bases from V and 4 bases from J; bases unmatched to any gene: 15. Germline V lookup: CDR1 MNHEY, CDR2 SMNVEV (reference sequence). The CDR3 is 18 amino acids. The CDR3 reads CASSQLSPVLAGVETQYF. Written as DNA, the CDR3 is TGTGCCAGCAGTCAATTAAGTCCCGTACTAGCGGGAGTAGAGACCCAGTACTTC.

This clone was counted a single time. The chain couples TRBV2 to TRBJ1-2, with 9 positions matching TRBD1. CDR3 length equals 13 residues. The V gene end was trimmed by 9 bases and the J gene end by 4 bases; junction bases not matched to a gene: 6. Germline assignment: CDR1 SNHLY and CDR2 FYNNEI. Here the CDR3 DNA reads TGTGCCAGTGAGACAGGGGGACTCTATGGCTACACCTTC. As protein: CASETGGLYGYTF.

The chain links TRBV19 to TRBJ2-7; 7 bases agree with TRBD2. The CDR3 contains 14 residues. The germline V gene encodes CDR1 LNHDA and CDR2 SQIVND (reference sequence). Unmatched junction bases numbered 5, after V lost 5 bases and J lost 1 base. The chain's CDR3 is CASSGLAVSYEQYF. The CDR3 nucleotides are TGTGCCAGTAGTGGTCTAGCGGTGTCCTACGAGCAGTACTTC.

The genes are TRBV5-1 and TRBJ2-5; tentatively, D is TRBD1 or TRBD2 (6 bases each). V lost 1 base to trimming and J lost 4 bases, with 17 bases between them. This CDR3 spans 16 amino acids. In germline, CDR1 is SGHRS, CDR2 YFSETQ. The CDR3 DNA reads TGCGCCAGCAGCTTGCAAACAGGGATGGAGGGAGAGACCCAGTACTTC. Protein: CASSLQTGMEGETQYF.

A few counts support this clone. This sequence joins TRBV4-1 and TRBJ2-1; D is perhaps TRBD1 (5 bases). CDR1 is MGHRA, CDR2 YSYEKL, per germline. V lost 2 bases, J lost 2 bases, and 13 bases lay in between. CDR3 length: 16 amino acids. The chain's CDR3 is CASSQSQGQPYNEQFF. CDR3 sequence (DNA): TGCGCCAGCAGCCAAAGTCAGGGTCAGCCCTACAATGAGCAGTTCTTC.

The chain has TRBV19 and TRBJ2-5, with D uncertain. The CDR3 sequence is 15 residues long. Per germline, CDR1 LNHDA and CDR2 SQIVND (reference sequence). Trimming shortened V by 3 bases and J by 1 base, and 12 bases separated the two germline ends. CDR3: CASSMDLRTQETQYF. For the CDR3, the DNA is TGTGCCAGTAGTATGGATTTGCGTACCCAAGAGACCCAGTACTTC.

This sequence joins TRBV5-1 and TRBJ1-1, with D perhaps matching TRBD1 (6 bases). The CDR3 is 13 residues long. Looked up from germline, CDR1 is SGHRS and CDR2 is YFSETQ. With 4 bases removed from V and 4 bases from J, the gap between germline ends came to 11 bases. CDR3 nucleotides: TGCGCCAGCAGCCAGGCCAGGGGCACTGAAGCTTTCTTT. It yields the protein CASSQARGTEAFF. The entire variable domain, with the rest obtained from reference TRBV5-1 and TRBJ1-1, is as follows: KAGVTQTPRYLIKTRGQQVTLSCSPISGHRSVSWYQQTPGQGLQFLFEYFSETQRNKGNFPGRFSGRQFSNSRSEMNVSTLELGDSALYLCASSQARGTEAFFGQGTRLTVV.

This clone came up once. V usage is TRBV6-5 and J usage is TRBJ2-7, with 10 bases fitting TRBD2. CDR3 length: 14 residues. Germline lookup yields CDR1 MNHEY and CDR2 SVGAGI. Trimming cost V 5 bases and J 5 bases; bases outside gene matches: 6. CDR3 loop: CASSLGTSVHEQYF. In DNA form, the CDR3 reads TGTGCCAGCAGTCTGGGGACTAGCGTCCACGAGCAGTACTTC.

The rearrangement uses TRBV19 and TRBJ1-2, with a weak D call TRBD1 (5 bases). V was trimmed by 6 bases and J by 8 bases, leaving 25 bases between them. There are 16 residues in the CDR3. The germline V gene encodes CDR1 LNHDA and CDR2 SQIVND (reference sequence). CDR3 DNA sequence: TGTGCCAGTAGCATGGGGCGTGAGAGCCCCGAGAGGGGCTACACCTTC. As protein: CASSMGRESPERGYTF.

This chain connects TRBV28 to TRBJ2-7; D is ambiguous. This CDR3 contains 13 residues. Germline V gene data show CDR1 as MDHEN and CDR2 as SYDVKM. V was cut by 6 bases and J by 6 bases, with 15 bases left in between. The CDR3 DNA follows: TGTGCCAGCAGCGCCCTCGGCGTCCCCGAGCAGTACTTC. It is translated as CASSALGVPEQYF.

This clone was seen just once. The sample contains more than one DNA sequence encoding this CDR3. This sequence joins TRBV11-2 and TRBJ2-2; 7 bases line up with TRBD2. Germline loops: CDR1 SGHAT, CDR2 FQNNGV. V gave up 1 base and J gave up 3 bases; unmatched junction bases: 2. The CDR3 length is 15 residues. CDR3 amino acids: CASSLGLADTGELFF. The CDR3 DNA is TGTGCCAGCAGCTTAGGACTAGCCGACACCGGGGAGCTGTTTTTT. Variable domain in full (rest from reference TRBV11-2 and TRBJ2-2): EAGVAQSPRYKIIEKRQSVAFWCNPISGHATLYWYQQILGQGPKLLIQFQNNGVVDDSQLPKDRFSAERLKGVDSTLKIQPAKLEDSAVYLCASSLGLADTGELFFGEGSRLTVL.

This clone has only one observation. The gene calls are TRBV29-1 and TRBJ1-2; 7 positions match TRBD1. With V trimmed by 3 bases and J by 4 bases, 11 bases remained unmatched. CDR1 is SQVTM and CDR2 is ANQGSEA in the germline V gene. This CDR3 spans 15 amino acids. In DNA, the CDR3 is TGCAGCGTTGATTCAGTGGCAGGGGGGGTCTATGGCTACACCTTC. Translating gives CSVDSVAGGVYGYTF.

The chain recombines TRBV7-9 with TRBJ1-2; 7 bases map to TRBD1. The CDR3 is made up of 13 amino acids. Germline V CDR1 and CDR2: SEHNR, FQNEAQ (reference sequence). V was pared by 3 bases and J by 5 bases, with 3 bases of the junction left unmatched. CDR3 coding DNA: TGTGCCAGCAGCTTGCTGACAGGGTATGGCTACACCTTC. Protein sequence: CASSLLTGYGYTF.

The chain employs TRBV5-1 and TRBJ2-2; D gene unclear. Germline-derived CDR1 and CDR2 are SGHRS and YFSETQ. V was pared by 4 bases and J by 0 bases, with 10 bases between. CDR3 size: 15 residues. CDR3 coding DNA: TGCGCCAGCAGCCTACAAAACGCGAACACCGGGGAGCTGTTTTTT. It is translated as CASSLQNANTGELFF.

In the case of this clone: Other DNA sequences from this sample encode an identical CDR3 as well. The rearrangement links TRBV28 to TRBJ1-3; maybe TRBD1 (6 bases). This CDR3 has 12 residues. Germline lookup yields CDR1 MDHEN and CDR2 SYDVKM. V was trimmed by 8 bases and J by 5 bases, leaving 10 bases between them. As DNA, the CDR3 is TGTGCCAGCCTGGACAGCAGAAACACCATATATTTT. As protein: CASLDSRNTIYF.

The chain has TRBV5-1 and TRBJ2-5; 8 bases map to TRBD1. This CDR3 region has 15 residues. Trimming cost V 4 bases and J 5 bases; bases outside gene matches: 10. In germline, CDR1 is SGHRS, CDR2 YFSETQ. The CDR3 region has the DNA TGCGCCAGCAGCCAGGGACAGGCCTTGGGGGAGACCCAGTACTTC. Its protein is CASSQGQALGETQYF.